The present T cell receptor (beta chain) was sequenced within a study of T cell responses to AZD1222 COVID-19 vaccine. Broader study findings: Nearly half of spike-specific TCRs reportedly target variant regions that are unmutated in the B.1.351 and B.1.1.7 variants. The breadth and depth of Spike-specific TCRs increased once two AZD1222 doses had been given. The span of vaccine-associated CD4 TCRs extended across spike, with dominance at 160-218 and 743-854.

TCRdb's copy holds only in-frame clones and misses some; the assay was immunoSEQ multiplex PCR. Of about 140,000 clones listed, more than 85% were seen once; the top ten hold approximately 2.6%. On this clone itself: Antigen specificity is unknown.

J was trimmed by 6 bases and V by 5 bases; bases with no gene match: 4. CDR1 is MNHEY, CDR2 SVGEGT, per germline. This CDR3 has 13 amino acids. This rearrangement joins TRBV6-2 or TRBV6-3 to TRBJ2-1, with 7 bases identical to TRBD1. The sequence was collected from an adult in good health. This sample comprised peripheral blood, obtained on day 0 of AZD1222 vaccination. CDR3 sequence: CASSPTGSNEQFF. In nucleotides, the CDR3 is TGTGCCAGCAGTCCGACAGGGTCCAATGAGCAGTTCTTC.